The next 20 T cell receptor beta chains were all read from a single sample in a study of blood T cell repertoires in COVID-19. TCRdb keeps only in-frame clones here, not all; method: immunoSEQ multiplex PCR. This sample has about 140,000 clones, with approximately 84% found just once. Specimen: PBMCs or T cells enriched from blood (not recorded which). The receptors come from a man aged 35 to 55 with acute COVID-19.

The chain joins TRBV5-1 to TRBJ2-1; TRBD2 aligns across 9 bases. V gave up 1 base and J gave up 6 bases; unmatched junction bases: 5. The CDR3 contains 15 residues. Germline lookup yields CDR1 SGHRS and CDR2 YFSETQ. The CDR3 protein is CASSLPREGRNEQFF. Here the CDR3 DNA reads TGCGCCAGCAGCTTGCCGCGGGAGGGCCGCAATGAGCAGTTCTTC. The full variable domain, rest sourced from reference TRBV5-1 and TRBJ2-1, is KAGVTQTPRYLIKTRGQQVTLSCSPISGHRSVSWYQQTPGQGLQFLFEYFSETQRNKGNFPGRFSGRQFSNSRSEMNVSTLELGDSALYLCASSLPREGRNEQFFGPGTRLTVL.

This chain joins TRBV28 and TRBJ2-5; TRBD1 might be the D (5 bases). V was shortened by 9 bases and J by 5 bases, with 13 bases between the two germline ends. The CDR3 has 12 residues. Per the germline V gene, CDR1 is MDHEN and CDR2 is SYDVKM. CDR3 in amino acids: CASSRQTETQYF. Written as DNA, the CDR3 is TGTGCCAGTTCCAGACAGACGGAGACCCAGTACTTC.

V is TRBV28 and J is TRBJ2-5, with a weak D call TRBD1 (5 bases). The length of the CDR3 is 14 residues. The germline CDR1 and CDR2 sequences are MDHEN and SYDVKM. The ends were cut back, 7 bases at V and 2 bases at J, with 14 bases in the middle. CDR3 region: CASTLQGGQETQYF. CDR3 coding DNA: TGTGCCAGCACCCTCCAGGGTGGGCAAGAGACCCAGTACTTC. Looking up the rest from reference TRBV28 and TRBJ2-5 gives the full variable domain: DVKVTQSSRYLVKRTGEKVFLECVQDMDHENMFWYRQDPGLGLRLIYFSYDVKMKEKGDIPEGYSVSREKKERFSLILESASTNQTSMYLCASTLQGGQETQYFGPGTRLLVL.

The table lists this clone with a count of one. The CDR3 DNA reads TGTGCCAGCAGTGGACAGGGAAACTATGGCTACACCTTC. This sequence encodes CASSGQGNYGYTF. This chain connects TRBV2 to TRBJ1-2; 7 bases agree with TRBD1. The CDR3 runs 13 residues. Germline assignment: CDR1 SNHLY and CDR2 FYNNEI. V lost 4 bases, J lost 2 bases, and 1 base stayed unmatched.

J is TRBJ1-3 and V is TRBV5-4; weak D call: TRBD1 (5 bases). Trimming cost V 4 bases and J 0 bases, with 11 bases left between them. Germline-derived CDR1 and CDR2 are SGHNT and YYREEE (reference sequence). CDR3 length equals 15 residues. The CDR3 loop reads CASSVGRGSGNTIYF. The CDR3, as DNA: TGTGCCAGCAGCGTCGGGAGGGGCTCTGGAAACACCATATATTTT.

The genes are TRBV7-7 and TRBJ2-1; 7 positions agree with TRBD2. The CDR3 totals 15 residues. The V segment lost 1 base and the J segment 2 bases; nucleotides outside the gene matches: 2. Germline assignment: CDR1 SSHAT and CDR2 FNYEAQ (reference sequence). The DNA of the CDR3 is TGTGCCAGCAGCTTAGGGCGGGAGCCCTACAATGAGCAGTTCTTC. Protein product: CASSLGREPYNEQFF.

The DNA for the CDR3 is TGTGCCAGCAGCAAGGACAGGGGGCCTAACATTCAGTACTTC. Protein sequence: CASSKDRGPNIQYF. This chain joins TRBV7-8 and TRBJ2-4; 11 bases are shared with TRBD1. This CDR3 region has 14 residues. Germline assignment: CDR1 SGHVS and CDR2 FQNEAQ. With 5 bases clipped from V and 7 bases from J, the junction kept 4 bases outside the gene matches.

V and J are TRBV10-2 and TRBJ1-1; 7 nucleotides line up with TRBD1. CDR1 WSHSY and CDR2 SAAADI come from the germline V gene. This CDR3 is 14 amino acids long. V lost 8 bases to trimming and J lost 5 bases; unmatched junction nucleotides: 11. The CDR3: CASRQGKTHTEAFF. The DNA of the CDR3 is TGCGCCAGCCGACAGGGAAAAACCCATACTGAAGCTTTCTTT.

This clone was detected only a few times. CDR3 in DNA: TGTGCCAGCAGCTTAGTTGTGTCCCAGGATGAGCAGTTCTTC. This gives the protein CASSLVVSQDEQFF. This chain links TRBV7-9 with TRBJ2-1; D gene unclear. In germline, CDR1 is SEHNR, CDR2 FQNEAQ (reference sequence). Trimming took 1 base from V and 8 from J, leaving 12 bases between them. The CDR3 extends over 14 amino acids.

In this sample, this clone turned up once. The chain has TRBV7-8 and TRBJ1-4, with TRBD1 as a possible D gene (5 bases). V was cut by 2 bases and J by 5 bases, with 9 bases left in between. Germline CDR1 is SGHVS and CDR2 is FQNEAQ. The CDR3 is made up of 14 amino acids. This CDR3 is CASSLTGVNEKLFF. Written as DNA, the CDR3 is TGTGCCAGCAGCTTAACAGGAGTGAATGAAAAACTGTTTTTT.

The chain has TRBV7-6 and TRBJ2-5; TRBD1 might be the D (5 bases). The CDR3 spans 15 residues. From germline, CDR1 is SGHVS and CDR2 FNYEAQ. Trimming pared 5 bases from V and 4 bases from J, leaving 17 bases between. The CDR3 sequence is CASSPRPDSPETQYF. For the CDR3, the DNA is TGTGCCAGCAGCCCTCGTCCTGACAGCCCAGAGACCCAGTACTTC.

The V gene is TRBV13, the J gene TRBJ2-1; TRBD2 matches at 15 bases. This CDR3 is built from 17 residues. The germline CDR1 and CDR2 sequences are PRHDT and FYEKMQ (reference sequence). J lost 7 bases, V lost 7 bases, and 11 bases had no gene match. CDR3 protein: CASTFETGTSGRNEQFF. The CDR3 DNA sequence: TGTGCCAGCACCTTCGAAACCGGGACTAGCGGGAGGAATGAGCAGTTCTTC.

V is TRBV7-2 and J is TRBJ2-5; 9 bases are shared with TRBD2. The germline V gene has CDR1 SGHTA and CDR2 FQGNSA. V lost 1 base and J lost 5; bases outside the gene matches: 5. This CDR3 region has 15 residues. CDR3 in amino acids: CASSLGGAGGETQYF. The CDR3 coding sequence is TGTGCCAGCAGCTTAGGGGGGGCGGGGGGGGAGACCCAGTACTTC.

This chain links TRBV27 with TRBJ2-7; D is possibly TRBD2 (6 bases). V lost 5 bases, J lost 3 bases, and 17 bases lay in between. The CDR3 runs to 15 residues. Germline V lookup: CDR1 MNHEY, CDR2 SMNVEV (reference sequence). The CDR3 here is CASSTTRDLSYEQYF. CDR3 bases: TGTGCCAGCAGTACTACCCGGGACTTAAGCTACGAGCAGTACTTC.

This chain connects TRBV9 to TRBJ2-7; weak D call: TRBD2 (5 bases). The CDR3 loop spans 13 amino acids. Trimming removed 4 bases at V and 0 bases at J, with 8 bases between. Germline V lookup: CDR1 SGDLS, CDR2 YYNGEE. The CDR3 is CASSLGNSYEQYF. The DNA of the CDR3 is TGTGCCAGCAGCCTCGGGAACTCCTACGAGCAGTACTTC.

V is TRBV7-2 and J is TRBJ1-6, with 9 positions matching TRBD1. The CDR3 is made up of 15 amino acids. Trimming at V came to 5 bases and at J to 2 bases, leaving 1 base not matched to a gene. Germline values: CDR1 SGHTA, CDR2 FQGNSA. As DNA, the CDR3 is TGTGCCAGCAGCGGGGACAGGGCCTATAATTCACCCCTCCACTTT. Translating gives CASSGDRAYNSPLHF.

Here the CDR3 reads CASPNEQYF. The CDR3 DNA is TGTGCCAGCCCCAACGAGCAGTACTTC. The genes are TRBV7-6 and TRBJ2-7; D not certain. Germline loops: CDR1 SGHVS, CDR2 FNYEAQ. Trimming took 8 bases from V and 5 from J, leaving 4 bases between them. This CDR3 region has 9 residues.

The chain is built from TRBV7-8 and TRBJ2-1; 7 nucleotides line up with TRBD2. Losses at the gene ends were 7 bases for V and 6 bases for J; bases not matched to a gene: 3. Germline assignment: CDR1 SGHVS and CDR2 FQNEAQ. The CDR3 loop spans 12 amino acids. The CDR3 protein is CASTGGSNEQFF. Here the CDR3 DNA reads TGTGCCAGCACCGGGGGGTCCAATGAGCAGTTCTTC.

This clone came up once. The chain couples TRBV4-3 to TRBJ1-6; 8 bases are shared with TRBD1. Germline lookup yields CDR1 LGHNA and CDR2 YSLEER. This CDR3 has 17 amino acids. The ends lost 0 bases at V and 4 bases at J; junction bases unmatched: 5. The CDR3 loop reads CASSQDDRGRYNSPLHF. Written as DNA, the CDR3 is TGCGCCAGCAGCCAAGATGACAGGGGACGGTATAATTCACCCCTCCACTTT.

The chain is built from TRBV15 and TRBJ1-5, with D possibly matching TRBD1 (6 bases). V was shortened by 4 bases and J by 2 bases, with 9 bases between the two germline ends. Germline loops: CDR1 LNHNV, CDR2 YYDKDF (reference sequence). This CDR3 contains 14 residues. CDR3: CATSTDSRNQPQHF. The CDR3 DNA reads TGTGCCACCAGCACGGACAGCCGCAATCAGCCCCAGCATTTT.